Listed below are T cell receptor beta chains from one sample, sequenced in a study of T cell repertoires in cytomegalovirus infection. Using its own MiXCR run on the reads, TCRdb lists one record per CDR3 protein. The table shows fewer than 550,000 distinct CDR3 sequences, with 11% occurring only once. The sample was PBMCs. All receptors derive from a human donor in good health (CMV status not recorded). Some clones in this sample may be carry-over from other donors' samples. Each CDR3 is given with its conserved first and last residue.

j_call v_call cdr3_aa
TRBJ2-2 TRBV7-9 CASSPGTGVGRELFF
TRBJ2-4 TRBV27 CASSSTSGTKNIQYF
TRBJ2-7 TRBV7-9 CASSPPEGESSYEQYF
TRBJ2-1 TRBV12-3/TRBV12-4 CASSLGLSGYNEQFF
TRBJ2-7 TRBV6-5 CASSYPGIEQYF
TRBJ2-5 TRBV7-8 CASRSGGAVETQYF
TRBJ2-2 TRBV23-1 CASSHPPGQANTGELFF
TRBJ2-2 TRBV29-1 CSVAGGTSNTGELFF
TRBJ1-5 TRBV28 CASSTGNSLRPQHF
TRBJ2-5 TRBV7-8 CASSPQNVGGGETQYF
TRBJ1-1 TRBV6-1 CASSKTGNTEAFF
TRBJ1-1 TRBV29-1 CSVGTPTGVNTEAFF
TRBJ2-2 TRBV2 CASSEFLAGELFF
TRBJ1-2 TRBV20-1 CSAIVLGQGMGGYTF
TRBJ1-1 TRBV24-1 CATSVFTGTQNTEAFF
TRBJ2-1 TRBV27 CASSLSLAGGLGRSYNEQFF
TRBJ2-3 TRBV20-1 CSAGTSLGADTQYF
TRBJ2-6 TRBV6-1 CASSDGQVPLSGANVLTF